This T cell receptor (beta chain) was sequenced during a study of CD8 T cells in ankylosing spondylitis. Whole-study findings and limits: Existing reports had already noted some motif variants in reactive arthritis synovial fluid and blood. Fewer than ten highly homologous variants made up a TCR beta motif that seemed to typify ankylosing spondylitis blood. In ankylosing spondylitis patients, matched synovial fluid reportedly showed significant enrichment of disease-linked clones.

Of note for this clonotype: Its antigen remains unidentified.

TCRdb used MiXCR to reprocess the 5' RACE reads, holding one entry per CDR3 protein. The sample includes under 550,000 distinct CDR3 sequences, roughly 27% of them seen just once. CDR1 is DFQATT, CDR2 SNEGSKA, per germline (reference sequence). Germline trimming cut 3 bases from V and 5 bases from J; bases unmatched to any gene: 5. The CDR3 extends over 13 amino acids. The clonotype originates from a male donor with ankylosing spondylitis. The sample taken for sequencing was blood, either unsorted or a sorted T cell fraction (not recorded which). This chain joins TRBV20-1 and TRBJ1-1; 8 nucleotides align to TRBD1. In DNA, the CDR3 is TGCAGTGCTAGTGCTCAGGGGGCAACTGAAGCTTTCTTT. As protein: CSASAQGATEAFF.